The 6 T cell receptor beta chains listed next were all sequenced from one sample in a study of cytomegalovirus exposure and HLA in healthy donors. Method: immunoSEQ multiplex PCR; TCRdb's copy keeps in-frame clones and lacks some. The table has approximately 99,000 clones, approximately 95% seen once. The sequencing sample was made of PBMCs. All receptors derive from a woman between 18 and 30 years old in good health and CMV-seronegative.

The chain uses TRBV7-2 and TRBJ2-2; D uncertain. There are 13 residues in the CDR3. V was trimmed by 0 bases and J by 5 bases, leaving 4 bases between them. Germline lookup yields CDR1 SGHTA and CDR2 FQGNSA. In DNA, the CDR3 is TGTGCCAGCAGCTTAGCCAGTACCGGGGAGCTGTTTTTT. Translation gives CASSLASTGELFF.

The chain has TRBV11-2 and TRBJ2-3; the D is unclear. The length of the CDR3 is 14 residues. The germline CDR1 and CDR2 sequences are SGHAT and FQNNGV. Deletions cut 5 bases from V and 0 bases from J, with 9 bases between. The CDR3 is CASSAETSTDTQYF. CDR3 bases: TGTGCCAGCAGCGCCGAAACAAGCACAGATACGCAGTATTTT.

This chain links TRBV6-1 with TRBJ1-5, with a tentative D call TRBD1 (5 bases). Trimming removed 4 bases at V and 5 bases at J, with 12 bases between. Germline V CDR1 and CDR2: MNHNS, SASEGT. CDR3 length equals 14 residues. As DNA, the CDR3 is TGTGCCAGCAGTGTTCAGGGTGGGGATCAGCCCCAGCATTTT. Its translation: CASSVQGGDQPQHF.

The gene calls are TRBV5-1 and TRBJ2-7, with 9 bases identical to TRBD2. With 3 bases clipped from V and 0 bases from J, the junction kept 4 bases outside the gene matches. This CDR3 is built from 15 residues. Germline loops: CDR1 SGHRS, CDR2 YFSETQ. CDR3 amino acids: CASSSLAGISYEQYF. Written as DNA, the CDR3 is TGCGCCAGCAGCTCCCTAGCGGGAATCTCCTACGAGCAGTACTTC.

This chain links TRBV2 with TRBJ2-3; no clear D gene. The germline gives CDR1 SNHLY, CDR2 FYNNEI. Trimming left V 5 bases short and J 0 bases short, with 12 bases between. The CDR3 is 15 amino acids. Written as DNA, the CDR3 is TGTGCCAGCAGTCACAGTCCTGCTAGCACAGATACGCAGTATTTT. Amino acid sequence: CASSHSPASTDTQYF. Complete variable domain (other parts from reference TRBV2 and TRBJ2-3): EPEVTQTPSHQVTQMGQEVILRCVPISNHLYFYWYRQILGQKVEFLVSFYNNEISEKSEIFDDQFSVERPDGSNFTLKIRSTKLEDSAMYFCASSHSPASTDTQYFGPGTRLTVL.

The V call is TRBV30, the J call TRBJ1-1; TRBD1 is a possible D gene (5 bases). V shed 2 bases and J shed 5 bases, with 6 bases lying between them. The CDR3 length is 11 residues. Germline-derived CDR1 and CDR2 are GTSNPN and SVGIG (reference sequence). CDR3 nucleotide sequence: TGTGCCTGGAGTAGGGGAACTGAAGCTTTCTTT. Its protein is CAWSRGTEAFF.